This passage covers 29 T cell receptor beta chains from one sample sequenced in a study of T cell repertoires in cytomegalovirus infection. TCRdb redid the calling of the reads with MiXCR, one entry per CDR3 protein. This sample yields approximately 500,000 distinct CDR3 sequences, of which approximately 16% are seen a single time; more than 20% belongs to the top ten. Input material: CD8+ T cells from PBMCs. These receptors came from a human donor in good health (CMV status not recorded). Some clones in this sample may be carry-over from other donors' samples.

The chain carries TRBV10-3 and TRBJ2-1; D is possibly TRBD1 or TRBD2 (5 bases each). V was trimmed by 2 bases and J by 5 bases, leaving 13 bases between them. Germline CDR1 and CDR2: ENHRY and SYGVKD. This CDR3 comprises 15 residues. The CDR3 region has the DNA TGTGCCATCAGTGAGGAAGGGGCGGAGGACAATGAGCAGTTCTTC. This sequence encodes CAISEEGAEDNEQFF.

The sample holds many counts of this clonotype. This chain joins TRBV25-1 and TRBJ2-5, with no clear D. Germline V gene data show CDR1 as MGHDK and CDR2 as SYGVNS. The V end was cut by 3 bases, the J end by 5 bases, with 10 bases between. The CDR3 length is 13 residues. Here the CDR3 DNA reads TGTGCCAGCAGTGAGCTGGGCATTGAGACCCAGTACTTC. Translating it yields CASSELGIETQYF.

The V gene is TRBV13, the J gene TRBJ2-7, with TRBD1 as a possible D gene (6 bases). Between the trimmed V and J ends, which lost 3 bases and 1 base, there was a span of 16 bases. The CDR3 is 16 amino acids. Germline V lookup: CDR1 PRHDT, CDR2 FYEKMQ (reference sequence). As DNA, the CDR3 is TGTGCCAGCAGCTTTTCGGGAACAGGGTTTTCCTACGAGCAGTACTTC. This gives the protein CASSFSGTGFSYEQYF.

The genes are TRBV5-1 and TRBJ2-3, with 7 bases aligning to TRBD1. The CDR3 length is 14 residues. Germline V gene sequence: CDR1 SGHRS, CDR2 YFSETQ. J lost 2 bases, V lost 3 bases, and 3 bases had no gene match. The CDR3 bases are TGCGCCAGCAGCTGGGGACAGCCCACAGATACGCAGTATTTT. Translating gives CASSWGQPTDTQYF.

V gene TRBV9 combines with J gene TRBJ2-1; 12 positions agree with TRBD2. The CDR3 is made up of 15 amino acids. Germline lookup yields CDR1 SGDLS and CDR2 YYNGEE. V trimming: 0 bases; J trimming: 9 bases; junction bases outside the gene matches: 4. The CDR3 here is CASSVETSGGIEQFF. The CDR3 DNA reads TGTGCCAGCAGCGTAGAGACTAGCGGGGGAATTGAGCAGTTCTTC.

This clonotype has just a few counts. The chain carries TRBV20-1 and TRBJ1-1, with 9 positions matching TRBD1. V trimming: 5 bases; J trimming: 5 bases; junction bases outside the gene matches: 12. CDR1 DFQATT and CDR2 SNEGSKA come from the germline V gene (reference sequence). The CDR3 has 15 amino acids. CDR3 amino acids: CSARLGQGFGTEAFF. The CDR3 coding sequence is TGCAGTGCTCGACTGGGACAGGGATTTGGAACTGAAGCTTTCTTT.

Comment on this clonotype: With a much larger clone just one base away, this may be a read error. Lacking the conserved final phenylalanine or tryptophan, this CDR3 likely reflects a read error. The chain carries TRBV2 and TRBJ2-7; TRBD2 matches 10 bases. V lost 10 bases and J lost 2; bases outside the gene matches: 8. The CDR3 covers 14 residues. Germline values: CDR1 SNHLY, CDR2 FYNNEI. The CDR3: CAIDLAGDPYEQYL. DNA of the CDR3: TGTGCCATAGACCTAGCGGGGGATCCCTACGAGCAGTACTTA.

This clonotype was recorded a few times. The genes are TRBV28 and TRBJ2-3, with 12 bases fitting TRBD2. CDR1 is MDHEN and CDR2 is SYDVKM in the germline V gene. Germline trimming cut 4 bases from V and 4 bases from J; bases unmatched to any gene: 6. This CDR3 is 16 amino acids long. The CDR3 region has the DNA TGTGCCAGCAGTTCCGGACTAGCGGGGAACTCAGATACGCAGTATTTT. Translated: CASSSGLAGNSDTQYF.

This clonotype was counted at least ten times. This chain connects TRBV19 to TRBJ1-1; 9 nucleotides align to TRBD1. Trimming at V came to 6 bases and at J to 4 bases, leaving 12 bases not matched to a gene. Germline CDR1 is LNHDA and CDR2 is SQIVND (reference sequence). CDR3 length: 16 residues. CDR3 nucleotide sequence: TGTGCCAGTAGCAATTTCCGGGGACAGGGTGGCACTGAAGCTTTCTTT. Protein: CASSNFRGQGGTEAFF.

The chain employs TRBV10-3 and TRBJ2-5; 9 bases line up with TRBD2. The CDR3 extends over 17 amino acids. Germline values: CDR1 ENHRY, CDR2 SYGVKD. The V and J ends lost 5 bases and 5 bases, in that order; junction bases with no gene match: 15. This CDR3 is CAISPFSGRQRGETQYF. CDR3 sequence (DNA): TGTGCCATCAGTCCTTTTAGCGGGAGACAGCGGGGGGAGACCCAGTACTTC.

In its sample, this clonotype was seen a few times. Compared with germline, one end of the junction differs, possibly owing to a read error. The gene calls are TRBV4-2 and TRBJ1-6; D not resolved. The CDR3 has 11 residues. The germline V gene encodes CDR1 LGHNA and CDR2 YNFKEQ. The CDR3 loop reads CASSSGGPADF. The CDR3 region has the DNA TGTGCCAGCAGCTCTGGAGGGCCAGCGGACTTT.

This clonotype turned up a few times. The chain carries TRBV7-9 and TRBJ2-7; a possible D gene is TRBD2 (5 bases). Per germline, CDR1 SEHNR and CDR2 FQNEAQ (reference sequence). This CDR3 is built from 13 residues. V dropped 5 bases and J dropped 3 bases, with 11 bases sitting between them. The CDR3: CASSPHGDYEQYF. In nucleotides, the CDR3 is TGTGCCAGCAGCCCACACGGGGACTACGAGCAGTACTTC.

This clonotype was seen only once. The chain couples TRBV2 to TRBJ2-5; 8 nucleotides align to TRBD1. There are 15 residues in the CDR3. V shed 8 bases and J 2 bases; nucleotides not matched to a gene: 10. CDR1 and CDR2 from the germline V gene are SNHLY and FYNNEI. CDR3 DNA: TGTGCCAGCTGTTCCCCCACAGGGGGTCAAGAGACCCAGTACTTC. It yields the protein CASCSPTGGQETQYF.

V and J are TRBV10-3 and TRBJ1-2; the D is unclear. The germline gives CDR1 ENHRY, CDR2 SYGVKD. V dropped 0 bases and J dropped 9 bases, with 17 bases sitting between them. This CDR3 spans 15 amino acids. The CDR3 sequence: CAISESSVTAYCYTF. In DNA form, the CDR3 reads TGTGCCATCAGTGAGTCTAGTGTCACCGCTTATTGCTACACCTTC.

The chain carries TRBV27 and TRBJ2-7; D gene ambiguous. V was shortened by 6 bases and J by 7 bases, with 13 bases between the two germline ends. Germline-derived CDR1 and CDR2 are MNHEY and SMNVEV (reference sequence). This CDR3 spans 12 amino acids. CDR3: CASRPPSGEQYF. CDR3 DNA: TGTGCCAGCAGGCCCCCAAGTGGGGAGCAGTACTTC.

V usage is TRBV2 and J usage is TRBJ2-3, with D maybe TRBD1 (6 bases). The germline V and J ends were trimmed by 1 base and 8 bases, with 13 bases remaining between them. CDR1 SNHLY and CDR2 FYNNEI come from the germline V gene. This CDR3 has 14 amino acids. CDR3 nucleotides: TGTGCCAGCAGTGAAGAGGGGGAGAATACTACGCAGTATTTT. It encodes CASSEEGENTTQYF.

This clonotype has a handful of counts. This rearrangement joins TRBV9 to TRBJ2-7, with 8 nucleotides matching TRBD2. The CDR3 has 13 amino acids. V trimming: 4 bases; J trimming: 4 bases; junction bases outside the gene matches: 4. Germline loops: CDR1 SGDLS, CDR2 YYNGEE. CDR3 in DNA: TGTGCCAGCAGCAAAAGCGGGAGTTACGAGCAGTACTTC. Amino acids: CASSKSGSYEQYF. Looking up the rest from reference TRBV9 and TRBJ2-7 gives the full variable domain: DSGVTQTPKHLITATGQRVTLRCSPRSGDLSVYWYQQSLDQGLQFLIQYYNGEERAKGNILERFSAQQFPDLHSELNLSSLELGDSALYFCASSKSGSYEQYFGPGTRLTVT.

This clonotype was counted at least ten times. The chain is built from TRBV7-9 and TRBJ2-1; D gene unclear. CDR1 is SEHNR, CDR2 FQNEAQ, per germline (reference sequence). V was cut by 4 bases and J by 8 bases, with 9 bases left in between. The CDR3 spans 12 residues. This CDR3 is CASSSSSDEQFF. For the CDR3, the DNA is TGTGCCAGCAGCTCGAGCTCTGATGAGCAGTTCTTC.

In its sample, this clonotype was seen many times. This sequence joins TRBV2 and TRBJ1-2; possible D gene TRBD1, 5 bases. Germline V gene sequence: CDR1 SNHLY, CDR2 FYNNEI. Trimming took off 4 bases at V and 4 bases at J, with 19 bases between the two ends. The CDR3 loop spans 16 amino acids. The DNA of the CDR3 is TGTGCCAGCAGTGGGACTATTTTCACAGGACTCTATGGCTACACCTTC. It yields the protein CASSGTIFTGLYGYTF.

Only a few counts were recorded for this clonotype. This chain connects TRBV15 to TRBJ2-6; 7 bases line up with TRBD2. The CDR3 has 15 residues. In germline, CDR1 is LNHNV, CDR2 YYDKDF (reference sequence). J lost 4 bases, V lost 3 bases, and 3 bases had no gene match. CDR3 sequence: CATSRGGDGANVLTF. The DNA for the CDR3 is TGTGCCACCAGCAGGGGAGGGGACGGGGCCAACGTCCTGACTTTC. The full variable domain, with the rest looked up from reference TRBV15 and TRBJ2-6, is DAMVIQNPRYQVTQFGKPVTLSCSQTLNHNVMYWYQQKSSQAPKLLFHYYDKDFNNEADTPDNFQSRRPNTSFCFLDIRSPGLGDTAMYLCATSRGGDGANVLTFGAGSRLTVL.

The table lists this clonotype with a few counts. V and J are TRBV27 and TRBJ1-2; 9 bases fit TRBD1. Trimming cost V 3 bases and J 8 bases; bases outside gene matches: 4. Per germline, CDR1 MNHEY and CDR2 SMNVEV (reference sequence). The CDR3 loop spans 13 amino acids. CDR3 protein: CASSLRTGEGYTF. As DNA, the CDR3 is TGTGCCAGCAGTTTGAGGACAGGGGAGGGCTACACCTTC.

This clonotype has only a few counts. CDR3 protein: CATSDRAGVYNEQFF. For the CDR3, the DNA is TGTGCCACCAGTGACCGGGCGGGAGTTTACAATGAGCAGTTCTTC. V and J are TRBV24-1 and TRBJ2-1, with 7 bases that match TRBD2. Germline CDR1 is KGHDR and CDR2 is SFDVKD. This CDR3 has 15 amino acids. With 4 bases clipped from V and 4 bases from J, the junction kept 6 bases outside the gene matches.

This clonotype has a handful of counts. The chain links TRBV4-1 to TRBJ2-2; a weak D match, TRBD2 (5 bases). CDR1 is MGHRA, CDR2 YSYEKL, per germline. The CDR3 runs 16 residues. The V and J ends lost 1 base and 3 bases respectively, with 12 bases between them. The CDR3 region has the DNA TGCGCCAGCAGCCAAGGGGTCACGGACTACACCGGGGAGCTGTTTTTT. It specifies CASSQGVTDYTGELFF.

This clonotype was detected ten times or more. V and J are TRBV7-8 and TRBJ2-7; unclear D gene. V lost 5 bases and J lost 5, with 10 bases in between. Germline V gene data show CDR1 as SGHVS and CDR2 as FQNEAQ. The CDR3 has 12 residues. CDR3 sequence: CASSPRVDEQYF. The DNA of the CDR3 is TGTGCCAGCAGCCCCCGAGTCGACGAGCAGTACTTC.

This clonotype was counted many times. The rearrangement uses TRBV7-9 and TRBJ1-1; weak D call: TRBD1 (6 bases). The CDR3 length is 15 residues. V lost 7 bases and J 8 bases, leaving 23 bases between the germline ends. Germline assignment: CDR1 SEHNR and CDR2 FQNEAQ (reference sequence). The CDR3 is CASTLGGPGAREAFF. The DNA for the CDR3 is TGTGCCAGCACCCTAGGCGGTCCAGGGGCGAGAGAAGCTTTCTTT.

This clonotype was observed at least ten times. The CDR3 protein is CATSDRRDTTNTGELFF. CDR3 DNA: TGTGCCACCAGTGATCGCCGGGACACCACGAACACCGGGGAGCTGTTTTTT. V gene TRBV24-1 combines with J gene TRBJ2-2; D is perhaps TRBD1 (6 bases). The CDR3 totals 17 residues. V was pared by 3 bases and J by 0 bases, with 13 bases between. CDR1 and CDR2 from the germline V gene are KGHDR and SFDVKD.

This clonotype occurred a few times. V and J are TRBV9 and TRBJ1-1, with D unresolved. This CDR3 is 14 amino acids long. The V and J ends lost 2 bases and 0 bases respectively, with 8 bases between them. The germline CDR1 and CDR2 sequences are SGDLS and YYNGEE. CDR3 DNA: TGTGCCAGCAGCGTCGAAGTGATGAACACTGAAGCTTTCTTT. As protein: CASSVEVMNTEAFF.

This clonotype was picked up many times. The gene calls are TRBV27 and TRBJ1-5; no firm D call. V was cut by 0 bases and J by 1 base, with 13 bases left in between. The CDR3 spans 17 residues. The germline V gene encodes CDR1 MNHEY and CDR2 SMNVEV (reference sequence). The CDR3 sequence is CASSLSSGDLSNQPQHF. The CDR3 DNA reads TGTGCCAGCAGTTTATCGTCCGGGGATTTGAGCAATCAGCCCCAGCATTTT.

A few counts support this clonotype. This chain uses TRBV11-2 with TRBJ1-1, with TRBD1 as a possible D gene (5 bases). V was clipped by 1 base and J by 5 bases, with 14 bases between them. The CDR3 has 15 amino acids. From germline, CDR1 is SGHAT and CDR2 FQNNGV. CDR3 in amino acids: CASSLAYGTPTEAFF. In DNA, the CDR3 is TGTGCCAGCAGCTTAGCATACGGGACGCCGACTGAAGCTTTCTTT.